These 5 T cell receptor beta chains came from one sample sequenced in a study of glioma-infiltrating T cells after dendritic cell vaccination. Sequencing used immunoSEQ multiplex PCR; TCRdb keeps in-frame clones, though not all of them. The sample has roughly 51,000 clones, around 86% seen once. The sequenced sample was blood, obtained before dendritic cell vaccination. Receptors originate from a human donor with glioblastoma.

In its sample, this clone was seen once. The sample holds other DNA sequences that translate to the same CDR3. DNA for the CDR3: TGTGCCAGCATCCTCCTGGCGAGCGGTACGCAGTATTTT. Encoded protein: CASILLASGTQYF. The genes are TRBV27 and TRBJ2-3, with a possible D match to TRBD2 (5 bases). The CDR3 extends over 13 amino acids. Germline values: CDR1 MNHEY, CDR2 SMNVEV (reference sequence). V dropped 7 bases and J dropped 8 bases, with 16 bases sitting between them.

The genes are TRBV9 and TRBJ2-7; 10 nucleotides agree with TRBD2. V lost 0 bases to trimming and J lost 6 bases; unmatched junction nucleotides: 9. Looked up from germline, CDR1 is SGDLS and CDR2 is YYNGEE. The CDR3 consists of 16 residues. The CDR3 is CASSVGASGSVAEQYF. CDR3 DNA sequence: TGTGCCAGCAGCGTAGGGGCTAGCGGGAGTGTAGCCGAGCAGTACTTC.

The genes are TRBV29-1 and TRBJ2-1; possibly TRBD2 for D (5 bases). The length of the CDR3 is 11 residues. CDR1 is SQVTM and CDR2 is ANQGSEA in the germline V gene. V lost 8 bases and J 7 bases, leaving 12 bases between the germline ends. The CDR3 loop is CSLGRGNEQFF. The CDR3 nucleotides are TGCAGCCTTGGTAGAGGGAATGAGCAGTTCTTC.

The chain uses TRBV5-1 and TRBJ2-5; 9 bases are shared with TRBD1. The length of the CDR3 is 17 residues. Trimming removed 0 bases from V and 3 bases from J; junction bases left unmatched: 9. Germline CDR1 reads SGHRS; CDR2 reads YFSETQ. The CDR3: CASSLAGTGFIKETQYF. The CDR3 region has the DNA TGCGCCAGCAGCTTGGCCGGGACAGGGTTTATCAAAGAGACCCAGTACTTC.

This rearrangement joins TRBV27 to TRBJ2-5; D ambiguous. The CDR3 extends over 16 amino acids. Per germline, CDR1 MNHEY and CDR2 SMNVEV (reference sequence). V was clipped by 2 bases and J by 2 bases, with 15 bases between them. This CDR3 is CASSLDQVPTQETQYF. Here the CDR3 DNA reads TGTGCCAGCAGTTTAGATCAGGTACCGACACAAGAGACCCAGTACTTC.